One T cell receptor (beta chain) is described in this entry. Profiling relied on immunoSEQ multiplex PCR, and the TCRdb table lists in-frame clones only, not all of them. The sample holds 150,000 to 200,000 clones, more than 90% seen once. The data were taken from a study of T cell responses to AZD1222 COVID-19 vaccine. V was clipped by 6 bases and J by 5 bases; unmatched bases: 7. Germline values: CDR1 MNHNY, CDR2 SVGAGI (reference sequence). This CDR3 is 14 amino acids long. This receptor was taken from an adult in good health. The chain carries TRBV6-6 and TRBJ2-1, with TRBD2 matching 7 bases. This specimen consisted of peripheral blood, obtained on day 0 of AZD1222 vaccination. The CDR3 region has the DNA TGTGCCAGCAGCCCGACTAGCAGAAACAATGAGCAGTTCTTC. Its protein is CASSPTSRNNEQFF.